This T cell receptor beta chain emerged from a study of cytomegalovirus exposure and HLA in healthy donors. The germline CDR1 and CDR2 sequences are LGHNA and YSLEER. V shed 0 bases and J shed 8 bases, with 13 bases lying between them. The CDR3 runs to 14 residues. TCRdb's copy holds only in-frame clones and misses some; the assay was immunoSEQ multiplex PCR. This sample has over 100,000 clones, with 85% to 90% found just once. The source material was PBMCs. The chain has TRBV4-3 and TRBJ1-1; D not resolved. This clonotype originated in a woman under 30 in good health and CMV-seronegative. CDR3 amino acids: CASSQDRGGLEAFF. The DNA of the CDR3 is TGCGCCAGCAGCCAAGATCGCGGAGGACTCGAAGCTTTCTTT.